A single sample is the source of the 8 T cell receptor beta chains below, sequenced in a study of cytomegalovirus exposure and HLA in healthy donors. The study ran its PCR with 60 Vbeta and 13 Jbeta primers. Here immunoSEQ multiplex PCR was the method, and the copy in TCRdb shows in-frame clones only, minus some. Among fewer than 50,000 clones listed, 60% to 70% were seen once. The specimen was PBMCs. These receptors all stem from a man aged 45 to 65 in good health and CMV-seropositive.

J is TRBJ2-7 and V is TRBV5-6; weak D call: TRBD1 (6 bases). Germline lookup yields CDR1 SGHDT and CDR2 YYEEEE. This CDR3 is built from 13 residues. Trimming removed 4 bases from V and 8 bases from J, with 16 bases in between. The CDR3 is CASSQDDRTQQYF. The DNA for the CDR3 is TGTGCCAGCAGCCAGGATGACAGGACGCAGCAGTACTTC.

This clone was seen ten or more times. This chain joins TRBV25-1 and TRBJ2-1; D is perhaps TRBD1 (5 bases). Per germline, CDR1 MGHDK and CDR2 SYGVNS. This CDR3 has 13 residues. Trimming stripped 2 bases from V and 8 bases from J, with 10 bases between. CDR3 nucleotides: TGTGCCAGCAGTGAAGTAGGGGCCCATGAGCAGTTCTTC. Translation: CASSEVGAHEQFF. Based on the CDR3 plus reference TRBV25-1 and TRBJ2-1, the full variable domain is EADIYQTPRYLVIGTGKKITLECSQTMGHDKMYWYQQDPGMELHLIHYSYGVNSTEKGDLSSESTVSRIRTEHFPLTLESARPSHTSQYLCASSEVGAHEQFFGPGTRLTVL.

The chain combines TRBV5-1 with TRBJ1-2; 9 nucleotides align to TRBD1. Germline loops: CDR1 SGHRS, CDR2 YFSETQ. The CDR3 is 15 residues long. Trimming removed 2 bases from V and 8 bases from J; junction bases left unmatched: 10. As DNA, the CDR3 is TGCGCCAGCAGCTTACAGGGGGCTGGATCGACGGGCTACACCTTC. Amino acids: CASSLQGAGSTGYTF. Variable domain in full (rest from reference TRBV5-1 and TRBJ1-2): KAGVTQTPRYLIKTRGQQVTLSCSPISGHRSVSWYQQTPGQGLQFLFEYFSETQRNKGNFPGRFSGRQFSNSRSEMNVSTLELGDSALYLCASSLQGAGSTGYTFGSGTRLTVV.

J is TRBJ2-7 and V is TRBV10-3; TRBD1 might be the D (7 bases). This CDR3 is built from 15 residues. From germline, CDR1 is ENHRY and CDR2 SYGVKD. Trimming took 6 bases from V and 2 from J, leaving 17 bases between them. The CDR3 loop reads CAIRPEGARAYEQYF. The CDR3 DNA reads as TGTGCCATCAGGCCGGAGGGGGCAAGAGCCTACGAGCAGTACTTC.

The table lists this clone with a few counts. The rearrangement joins TRBV11-2 to TRBJ2-1; D is unresolved. V lost 5 bases and J lost 0, with 11 bases in between. Germline V gene data show CDR1 as SGHAT and CDR2 as FQNNGV. This CDR3 is built from 15 residues. The CDR3 DNA is TGTGCCAGCAGCCTCCAGACTCGCTCCTACAATGAGCAGTTCTTC. It yields the protein CASSLQTRSYNEQFF.

In nucleotides, the CDR3 is TGTGCCAGCAGCCAGGACAGCGCGAACACTGAAGCTTTCTTT. The encoded protein is CASSQDSANTEAFF. The chain employs TRBV7-2 and TRBJ1-1; tentative D call: TRBD1 (6 bases). Germline CDR1 is SGHTA and CDR2 is FQGNSA. The CDR3 covers 14 residues. V shed 5 bases and J shed 1 base, with 11 bases lying between them.

The chain combines TRBV10-3 with TRBJ1-2; D is undetermined. Germline V CDR1 and CDR2: ENHRY, SYGVKD. V was trimmed by 8 bases and J by 0 bases, leaving 7 bases between them. The length of the CDR3 is 12 residues. In nucleotides, the CDR3 is TGTGCCATCGAGGGAGCTAACTATGGCTACACCTTC. It is translated as CAIEGANYGYTF.

The gene calls are TRBV10-1 and TRBJ2-5; 10 bases fit TRBD2. The CDR3 spans 16 residues. The V gene end was trimmed by 2 bases and the J gene end by 0 bases; junction bases not matched to a gene: 3. CDR1 is WNHNN, CDR2 SYGVQD, per germline (reference sequence). CDR3: CASSESSGGYQETQYF. The CDR3 region has the DNA TGCGCCAGCAGTGAGAGTAGCGGGGGGTACCAAGAGACCCAGTACTTC.